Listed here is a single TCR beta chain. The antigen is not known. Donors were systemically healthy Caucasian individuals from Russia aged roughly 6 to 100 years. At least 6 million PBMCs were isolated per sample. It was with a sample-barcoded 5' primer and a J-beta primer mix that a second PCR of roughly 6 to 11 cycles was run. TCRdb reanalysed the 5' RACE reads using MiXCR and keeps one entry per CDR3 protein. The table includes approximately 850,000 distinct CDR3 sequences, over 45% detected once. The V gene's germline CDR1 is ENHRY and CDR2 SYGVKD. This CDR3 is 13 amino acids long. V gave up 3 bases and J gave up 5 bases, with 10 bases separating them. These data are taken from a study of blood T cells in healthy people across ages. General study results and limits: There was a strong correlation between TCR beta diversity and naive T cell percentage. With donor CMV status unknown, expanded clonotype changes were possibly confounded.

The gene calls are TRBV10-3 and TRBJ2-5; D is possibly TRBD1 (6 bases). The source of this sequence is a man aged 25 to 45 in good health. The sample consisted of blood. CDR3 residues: CAISDAGDETQYF. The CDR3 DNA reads TGTGCCATCAGTGATGCAGGGGACGAGACCCAGTACTTC.